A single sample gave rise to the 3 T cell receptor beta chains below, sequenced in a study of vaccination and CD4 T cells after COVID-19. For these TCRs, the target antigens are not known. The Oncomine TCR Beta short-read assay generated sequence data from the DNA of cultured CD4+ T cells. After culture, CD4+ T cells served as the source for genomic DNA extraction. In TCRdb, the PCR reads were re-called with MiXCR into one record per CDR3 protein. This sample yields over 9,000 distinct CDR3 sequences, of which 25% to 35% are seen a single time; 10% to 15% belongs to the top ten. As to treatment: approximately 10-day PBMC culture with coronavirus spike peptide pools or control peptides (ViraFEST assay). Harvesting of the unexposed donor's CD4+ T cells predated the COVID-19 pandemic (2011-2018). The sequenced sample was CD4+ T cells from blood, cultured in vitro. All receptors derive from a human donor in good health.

Written as DNA, the CDR3 is TGTGCCAGCAGTGAAGCGGCGGGCCAGTACTTC. Its translation is CASSEAAGQYF. The chain links TRBV2 to TRBJ2-5; weak D call: TRBD2 (5 bases). The CDR3 is made up of 11 amino acids. Germline V gives CDR1 SNHLY, CDR2 FYNNEI. V dropped 0 bases and J dropped 10 bases, with 6 bases sitting between them.

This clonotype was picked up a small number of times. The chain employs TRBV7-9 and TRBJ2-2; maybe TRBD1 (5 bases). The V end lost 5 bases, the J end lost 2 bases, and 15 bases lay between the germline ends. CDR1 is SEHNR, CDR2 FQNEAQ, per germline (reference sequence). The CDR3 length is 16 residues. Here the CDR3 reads CASSIMGRHNTGELFF. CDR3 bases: TGTGCCAGCAGCATTATGGGGCGGCACAACACCGGGGAGCTGTTTTTT.

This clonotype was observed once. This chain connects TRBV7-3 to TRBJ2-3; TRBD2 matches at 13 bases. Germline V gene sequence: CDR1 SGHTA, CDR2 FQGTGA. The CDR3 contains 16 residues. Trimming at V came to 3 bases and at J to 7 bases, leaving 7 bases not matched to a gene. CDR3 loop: CASSLSRTSGGHTQYF. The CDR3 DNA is TGTGCCAGCAGCTTGTCTAGGACTAGCGGGGGCCATACGCAGTATTTT.